What follows are 21 T cell receptor beta chains derived from one specimen sequenced in a study of blood T cell repertoires in COVID-19. The data were produced by immunoSEQ multiplex PCR, yet TCRdb's version contains in-frame clones alone and is incomplete. The data show over 100,000 clones, with 86% seen just once and roughly 4.7% held by the top ten. The sequenced sample consisted of peripheral blood. The receptors here all came from a man aged 35 to 55 with acute or convalescent COVID-19.

This clone was detected a few times. The rearrangement joins TRBV5-4 to TRBJ1-1; possible D gene TRBD1, 6 bases. Between the trimmed V and J ends, which lost 2 bases and 3 bases, there was a span of 8 bases. The CDR3 has 13 residues. In germline, CDR1 is SGHNT, CDR2 YYREEE (reference sequence). The CDR3 here is CASSLPGDTEAFF. In nucleotides, the CDR3 is TGTGCCAGCAGCTTACCAGGGGACACTGAAGCTTTCTTT.

CDR3 nucleotides: TGCGCCAGCAGCGTACAGGGCTTAGCCGGGGAGCTGTTTTTT. Translation: CASSVQGLAGELFF. The rearrangement links TRBV5-1 to TRBJ2-2; D possibly corresponds to TRBD1 (6 bases). Looked up from germline, CDR1 is SGHRS and CDR2 is YFSETQ. The CDR3 sequence is 14 residues long. V was trimmed by 4 bases and J by 6 bases, leaving 13 bases between them.

This clone was detected ten times or more. The chain couples TRBV3-1 (or the pseudogene TRBV3-2) to TRBJ2-7; maybe TRBD2 (5 bases). Trimming removed 0 bases from V and 5 bases from J, with 8 bases in between. The germline CDR1 and CDR2 sequences are LGHDT and YNNKEL (reference sequence). This CDR3 is 13 amino acids long. The CDR3 is CASSQDFGDEQYF. The CDR3, as DNA: TGTGCCAGCAGCCAAGACTTCGGGGACGAGCAGTACTTC.

This clone was seen once. V usage is TRBV2 and J usage is TRBJ1-1; D is possibly TRBD1 (5 bases). V was pared by 5 bases and J by 1 base, with 8 bases between. The CDR3 extends over 13 amino acids. Looked up from germline, CDR1 is SNHLY and CDR2 is FYNNEI. CDR3 in DNA: TGTGCCAGCAGTTGGGGGGGGAACACTGAAGCTTTCTTT. Translating it yields CASSWGGNTEAFF.

This chain links TRBV7-2 with TRBJ2-7, with 9 bases fitting TRBD1. This CDR3 comprises 15 residues. Germline CDR1 reads SGHTA; CDR2 reads FQGNSA. The J segment lost 4 bases and the V segment lost 5 bases, leaving 9 bases of the junction unmatched. The CDR3 nucleotides read TGTGCCAGCAGCGTACAGGGGGCCGTGAGTTACGAGCAGTACTTC. It translates to CASSVQGAVSYEQYF.

V gene TRBV9 combines with J gene TRBJ1-5; D gene ambiguous. This CDR3 is 14 amino acids long. Per germline, CDR1 SGDLS and CDR2 YYNGEE. V lost 4 bases and J 3 bases, leaving 11 bases between the germline ends. The CDR3 sequence: CASSSRSNNQPQHF. CDR3 nucleotide sequence: TGTGCCAGCAGCTCCCGGAGCAACAATCAGCCCCAGCATTTT.

V usage is TRBV5-1 and J usage is TRBJ2-5, with 7 nucleotides matching TRBD2. Per germline, CDR1 SGHRS and CDR2 YFSETQ. This CDR3 is 15 amino acids long. V lost 5 bases, J lost 4 bases, and 11 bases stayed unmatched. The CDR3 is CASSTAGDVRETQYF. The CDR3 nucleotides read TGCGCCAGCAGTACGGCGGGAGATGTTCGAGAGACCCAGTACTTC.

J is TRBJ2-5 and V is TRBV11-3; D perhaps matches TRBD2 (6 bases). The V gene's germline CDR1 is SGHNT and CDR2 YENEEA. The CDR3 spans 16 residues. V shed 1 base and J shed 4 bases, with 16 bases lying between them. In DNA form, the CDR3 reads TGTGCCAGCAGCTTAGGTGCTCGGAGGGCCGGAGAGACCCAGTACTTC. Protein product: CASSLGARRAGETQYF.

This chain links TRBV7-8 with TRBJ2-6, with D possibly being TRBD1 (5 bases). V was cut by 3 bases and J by 0 bases, with 15 bases left in between. The CDR3 consists of 18 residues. Germline V gene sequence: CDR1 SGHVS, CDR2 FQNEAQ. CDR3 nucleotide sequence: TGTGCCAGCAGCTTTGGAACAGGTCGTTACTCTGGGGCCAACGTCCTGACTTTC. Amino acid sequence: CASSFGTGRYSGANVLTF.

V usage is TRBV15 and J usage is TRBJ2-3; D may be TRBD1 (5 bases). V lost 0 bases and J 2 bases, leaving 9 bases between the germline ends. The CDR3 extends over 15 amino acids. Germline V gene lookup returns CDR1 LNHNV and CDR2 YYDKDF (reference sequence). The CDR3 sequence: CATSRDRASTDTQYF. Here the CDR3 DNA reads TGTGCCACCAGCAGAGACAGGGCGTCCACAGATACGCAGTATTTT.

The chain links TRBV25-1 to TRBJ1-2, with D uncertain. V shed 1 base and J shed 2 bases, with 11 bases lying between them. CDR3 size: 15 residues. From germline, CDR1 is MGHDK and CDR2 SYGVNS. The CDR3 nucleotides read TGTGCCAGCAGTGAATTTTTTGAAGCAAACTATGGCTACACCTTC. Protein: CASSEFFEANYGYTF.

The gene calls are TRBV18 and TRBJ2-7; D is perhaps TRBD2 (6 bases). Germline V gene lookup returns CDR1 KGHSH and CDR2 LQKENI. V shed 6 bases and J shed 6 bases, with 18 bases lying between them. There are 14 residues in the CDR3. DNA for the CDR3: TGTGCCAGCTCGCAACTTGGAGGGCCAGGCGAGCAGTACTTC. Encoded protein: CASSQLGGPGEQYF.

This clone was seen a single time. The chain recombines TRBV4-2 with TRBJ2-5; TRBD2 might be the D (5 bases). The length of the CDR3 is 16 residues. V lost 3 bases and J lost 3, with 17 bases in between. Germline loops: CDR1 LGHNA, CDR2 YNFKEQ. CDR3 loop: CASSQDHGDGEETQYF. The CDR3 DNA reads as TGTGCCAGCAGCCAGGACCATGGCGACGGGGAAGAGACCCAGTACTTC.

J is TRBJ2-7 and V is TRBV6-1; a possible D gene is TRBD1 (6 bases). The V end was cut by 2 bases, the J end by 6 bases, with 11 bases between. CDR3 length: 13 amino acids. Germline CDR1 and CDR2: MNHNS and SASEGT. Here the CDR3 DNA reads TGTGCCAGCAGTGAACCTAGACAGGTCGAGCAGTACTTC. This sequence encodes CASSEPRQVEQYF.

V gene TRBV5-1 combines with J gene TRBJ2-3; 14 nucleotides agree with TRBD2. This CDR3 region has 18 residues. With V trimmed by 2 bases and J by 0 bases, 5 bases remained unmatched. CDR1 is SGHRS, CDR2 YFSETQ, per germline. In DNA, the CDR3 is TGCGCCAGCAGCTTAGGGACTAGCGGGGGCCATAGCACAGATACGCAGTATTTT. Translating it yields CASSLGTSGGHSTDTQYF.

The chain links TRBV30 to TRBJ1-2; D uncertain. V lost 0 bases, J lost 5 bases, and 10 bases lay in between. The CDR3 extends over 13 amino acids. CDR1 and CDR2 from the germline V gene are GTSNPN and SVGIG (reference sequence). CDR3 coding DNA: TGTGCCTGGAGTGTACGGAGGGAGTATGGCTACACCTTC. Translation gives CAWSVRREYGYTF. The entire variable domain, with the rest obtained from reference TRBV30 and TRBJ1-2, is as follows: SQTIHQWPATLVQPVGSPLSLECTVEGTSNPNLYWYRQAAGRGLQLLFYSVGIGQISSEVPQNLSASRPQDRQFILSSKKLLLSDSGFYLCAWSVRREYGYTFGSGTRLTVV.

The J gene is TRBJ2-1, the V gene TRBV11-2; D is uncertain. Trimming stripped 0 bases from V and 0 bases from J, with 9 bases between. The germline V gene encodes CDR1 SGHAT and CDR2 FQNNGV. The CDR3 sequence is 16 residues long. The CDR3 DNA follows: TGTGCCAGCAGCTTAGATCAGGCGAGCTCCTACAATGAGCAGTTCTTC. Translated: CASSLDQASSYNEQFF.

The chain uses TRBV7-2 and TRBJ1-4; D remains unclear. The germline V and J ends were trimmed by 7 bases and 4 bases, with 10 bases remaining between them. The V gene's germline CDR1 is SGHTA and CDR2 FQGNSA. CDR3 size: 13 residues. The CDR3 region is CASNAGYNEKLFF. The CDR3 region has the DNA TGTGCCAGCAATGCCGGGTATAATGAAAAACTGTTTTTT.

The chain joins TRBV7-3 to TRBJ2-3, with 10 bases identical to TRBD2. This CDR3 spans 16 amino acids. With 1 base clipped from V and 2 bases from J, the junction kept 3 bases outside the gene matches. Germline loops: CDR1 SGHTA, CDR2 FQGTGA. The CDR3 DNA reads TGTGCCAGCAGCTTAAAACTAGCGGGGAACACAGATACGCAGTATTTT. Amino acids: CASSLKLAGNTDTQYF.

The chain is built from TRBV6-1 and TRBJ2-5; 8 positions agree with TRBD1. CDR1 and CDR2 from the germline V gene are MNHNS and SASEGT. The CDR3 totals 14 residues. Trimming at V came to 2 bases and at J to 6 bases, leaving 5 bases not matched to a gene. The CDR3 spells CASSEIQGVQTQYF. The CDR3 DNA reads TGTGCCAGCAGTGAAATACAGGGGGTGCAGACCCAGTACTTC.

The chain carries TRBV5-5 and TRBJ1-5; no clear D. CDR1 is SGHKS and CDR2 is YYEKEE in the germline V gene (reference sequence). The CDR3 contains 13 residues. V lost 4 bases and J lost 0, with 5 bases in between. The CDR3 region is CASSRYSNQPQHF. CDR3 nucleotide sequence: TGTGCCAGCAGCCGCTATAGCAATCAGCCCCAGCATTTT. The full variable domain, completed using reference TRBV5-5 and TRBJ1-5, is DAGVTQSPTHLIKTRGQQVTLRCSPISGHKSVSWYQQVLGQGPQFIFQYYEKEERGRGNFPDRFSARQFPNYSSELNVNALLLGDSALYLCASSRYSNQPQHFGDGTRLSIL.